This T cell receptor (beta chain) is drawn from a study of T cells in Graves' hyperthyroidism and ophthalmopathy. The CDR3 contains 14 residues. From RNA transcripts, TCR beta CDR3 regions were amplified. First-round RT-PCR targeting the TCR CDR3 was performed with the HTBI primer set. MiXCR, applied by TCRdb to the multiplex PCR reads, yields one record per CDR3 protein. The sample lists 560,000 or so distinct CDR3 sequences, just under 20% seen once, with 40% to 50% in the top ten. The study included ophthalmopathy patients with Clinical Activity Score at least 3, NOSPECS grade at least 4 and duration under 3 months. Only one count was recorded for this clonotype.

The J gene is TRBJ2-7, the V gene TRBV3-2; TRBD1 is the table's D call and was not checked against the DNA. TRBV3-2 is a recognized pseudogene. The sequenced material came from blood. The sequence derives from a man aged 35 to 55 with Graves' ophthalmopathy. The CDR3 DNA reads TGTGCCAGCAGCCAAGGAATTGACAGGAGCGAGCAGTACTTC. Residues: CASSQGIDRSEQYF.